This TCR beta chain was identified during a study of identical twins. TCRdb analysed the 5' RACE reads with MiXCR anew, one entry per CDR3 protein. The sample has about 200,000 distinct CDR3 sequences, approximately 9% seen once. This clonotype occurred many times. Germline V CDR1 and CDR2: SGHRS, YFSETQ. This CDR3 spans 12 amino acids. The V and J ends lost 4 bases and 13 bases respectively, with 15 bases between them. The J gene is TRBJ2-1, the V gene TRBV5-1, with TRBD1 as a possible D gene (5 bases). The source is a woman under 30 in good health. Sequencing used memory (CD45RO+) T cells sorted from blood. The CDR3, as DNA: TGCGCCAGCAGCCCTGACAGTTTTATACAGTTCTTC. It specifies CASSPDSFIQFF.